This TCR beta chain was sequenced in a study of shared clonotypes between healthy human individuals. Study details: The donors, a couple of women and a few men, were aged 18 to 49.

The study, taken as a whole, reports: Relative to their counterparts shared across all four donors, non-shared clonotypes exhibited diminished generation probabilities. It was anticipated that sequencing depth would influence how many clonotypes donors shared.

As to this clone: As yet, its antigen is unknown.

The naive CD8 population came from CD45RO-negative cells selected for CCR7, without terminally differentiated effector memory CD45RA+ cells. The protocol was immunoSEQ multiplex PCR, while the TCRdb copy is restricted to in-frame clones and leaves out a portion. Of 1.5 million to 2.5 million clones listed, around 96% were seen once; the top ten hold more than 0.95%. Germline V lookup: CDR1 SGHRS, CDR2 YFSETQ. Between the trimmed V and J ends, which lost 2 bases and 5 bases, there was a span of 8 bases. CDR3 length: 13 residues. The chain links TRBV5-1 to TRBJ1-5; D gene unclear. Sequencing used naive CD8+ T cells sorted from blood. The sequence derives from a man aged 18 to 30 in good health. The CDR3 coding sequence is TGCGCCAGCAGCTTAGGCTTAGATCAGCCCCAGCATTTT. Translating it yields CASSLGLDQPQHF.